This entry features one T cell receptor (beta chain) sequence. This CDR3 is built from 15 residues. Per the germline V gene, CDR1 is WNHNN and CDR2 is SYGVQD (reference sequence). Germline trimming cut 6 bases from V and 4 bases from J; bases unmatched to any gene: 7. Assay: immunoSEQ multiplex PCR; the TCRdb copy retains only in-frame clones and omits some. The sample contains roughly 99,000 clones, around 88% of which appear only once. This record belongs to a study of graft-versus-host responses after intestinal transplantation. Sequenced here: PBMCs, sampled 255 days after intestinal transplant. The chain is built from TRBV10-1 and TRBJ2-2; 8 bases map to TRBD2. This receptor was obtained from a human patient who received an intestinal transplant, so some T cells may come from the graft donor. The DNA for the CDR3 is TGCGCCAGCAGGAGCGGGAGCGATCCCACCGGGGAGCTGTTTTTT. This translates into CASRSGSDPTGELFF.